A selection of T cell receptor beta chains follows, all from one sample in a study of cytomegalovirus exposure and HLA in healthy donors. Data came from immunoSEQ multiplex PCR; TCRdb stores just in-frame clones and leaves some out. The sample consists of some 83,000 clones, about 77% of them appearing once. The sample comprised PBMCs. The receptors here all came from a man aged 60 to 69 in good health and CMV-seronegative. The CDR3 runs from the conserved cysteine through the conserved F or W. Each record gives: clone size, D gene, CDR3 length, J gene, V gene, CDR3 protein, CDR3 DNA. The D gene is left open where the match is weak. Clone size is given for some rows only: seen once, a few or many times, or a class if the clone is expanded.

. | . | 15 | TRBJ2-3 | TRBV7-8 | CASSLEGAPGDTQYF | TGTGCCAGCAGCTTAGAGGGAGCTCCCGGCGATACGCAGTATTTT
. | . | 15 | TRBJ1-3 | TRBV4-1 | CASSPSPPRGNTIYF | TGCGCCAGCAGCCCCTCGCCGCCGAGAGGAAACACCATATATTTT
few | . | 12 | TRBJ1-3 | TRBV27 | CYRRPSGNTIYF | TGTTATAGGAGGCCCTCTGGAAACACCATATATTTT
once | TRBD2 | 16 | TRBJ2-2 | TRBV9 | CASSVEVSGVVGELFF | TGTGCCAGCAGCGTAGAGGTTAGCGGGGTCGTCGGGGAGCTGTTTTTT
. | . | 16 | TRBJ2-7 | TRBV2 | CASSEEGGRTGYEQYF | TGTGCCAGCAGTGAGGAGGGGGGGCGAACTGGCTACGAGCAGTACTTC
. | . | 15 | TRBJ2-1 | TRBV7-6 | CASSHSRGAPNEQFF | TGTGCCAGCAGCCATAGCCGGGGGGCCCCCAATGAGCAGTTCTTC
once | TRBD2 | 15 | TRBJ2-1 | TRBV11-3 | CASSSGLAGYNEQFF | TGTGCCAGCAGCTCCGGACTAGCGGGTTACAATGAGCAGTTCTTC
. | . | 15 | TRBJ2-3 | TRBV12-5 | CASGLYGGPTDTQYF | TGTGCTAGTGGTTTGTACGGGGGGCCGACAGATACGCAGTATTTT
. | TRBD1 | 17 | TRBJ1-1 | TRBV4-2 | CASSQERRQGKNTEAFF | TGTGCCAGCAGCCAAGAAAGGAGACAGGGGAAGAACACTGAAGCTTTCTTT
. | . | 14 | TRBJ1-2 | TRBV2 | CASPYRKGEYGYTF | TGTGCCAGCCCCTACCGAAAGGGGGAATACGGCTACACCTTC
. | . | 16 | TRBJ1-6 | TRBV4-1 | CASSPAGGTRVPPLHF | TGCGCCAGCAGCCCGGCGGGAGGGACAAGAGTGCCACCCCTCCACTTT
. | TRBD1 | 16 | TRBJ2-7 | TRBV15 | CATSNVRDRFLDEQYF | TGTGCCACCAGCAATGTCCGGGACAGGTTCCTGGACGAGCAGTACTTC
. | . | 14 | TRBJ1-5 | TRBV10-3 | CAISGGGQGQPQHF | TGTGCCATCAGTGGGGGGGGGCAAGGTCAGCCCCAGCATTTT
. | . | 14 | TRBJ1-2 | TRBV19 | CASSIDSGNYGYTF | TGTGCCAGTAGTATAGATTCCGGGAACTATGGCTACACCTTC
. | . | 13 | TRBJ1-1 | TRBV9 | CASSVRGSTEAFF | TGTGCCAGCAGCGTCAGGGGAAGCACTGAAGCTTTCTTT
once | TRBD1 | 10 | TRBJ1-2 | TRBV6-5 | CASSYSRTGF | TGTGCCAGCAGTTACTCCCGGACAGGGTTT
. | TRBD1 | 15 | TRBJ1-5 | TRBV2 | CASRVGTGFNQPQHF | TGTGCCAGCAGGGTTGGGACAGGTTTTAATCAGCCCCAGCATTTT
. | TRBD2 | 16 | TRBJ2-7 | TRBV15 | CATSRGSGGATREQYF | TGTGCCACCAGCAGGGGCAGCGGGGGGGCCACCCGAGAGCAGTACTTC
. | TRBD1 | 13 | TRBJ1-2 | TRBV13 | CASSGTGGDGYTF | TGTGCCAGCAGCGGGACAGGGGGAGATGGCTACACCTTC
. | TRBD1 | 15 | TRBJ2-7 | TRBV6-1 | CASSGTQGSNYEQYF | TGTGCCAGCAGTGGAACACAGGGGTCCAACTACGAGCAGTACTTC
. | . | 13 | TRBJ1-2 | TRBV6-5 | CASSAGTGRGYTF | TGTGCCAGCAGCGCCGGGACTGGTCGAGGCTACACCTTC
once | TRBD1 | 14 | TRBJ1-2 | TRBV5-1 | CASSWGQGGYGYTF | TGCGCCAGCAGCTGGGGACAGGGTGGATATGGCTACACCTTC
few | . | 14 | TRBJ2-7 | TRBV4-2 | CASSQAGVLYEQYF | TGTGCCAGCAGCCAAGCCGGGGTCTTGTACGAGCAGTACTTC
. | TRBD2 | 15 | TRBJ2-3 | TRBV7-2 | CASSVLAGGHDTQYF | TGTGCCAGCAGCGTACTAGCGGGGGGACACGATACGCAGTATTTT
. | TRBD2 | 17 | TRBJ2-4 | TRBV7-7 | CASSQVGSGGTKNIQYF | TGTGCCAGCAGCCAGGTCGGTAGCGGGGGGACCAAAAACATTCAGTACTTC
. | . | 18 | TRBJ1-5 | TRBV10-3 | CAISDFGIQDGSNQPQHF | TGTGCCATCAGTGACTTCGGGATCCAGGATGGGAGCAATCAGCCCCAGCATTTT
. | TRBD1 | 14 | TRBJ1-1 | TRBV10-3 | CAISGTGDNTEAFF | TGTGCCATCAGTGGGACAGGGGATAACACTGAAGCTTTCTTT
. | TRBD2 | 15 | TRBJ2-5 | TRBV14 | CASTAIAGGFETQYF | TGTGCCAGCACCGCCATAGCGGGGGGGTTTGAGACCCAGTACTTC
. | TRBD1 | 14 | TRBJ1-6 | TRBV5-6 | CASSFTNRGSPLHF | TGTGCCAGCAGCTTTACCAACAGGGGTTCACCCCTCCACTTT
few | . | 13 | TRBJ1-3 | TRBV18 | CASSQGSGNTIYF | TGTGCCAGCTCCCAGGGCTCTGGAAACACCATATATTTT
. | TRBD1 | 15 | TRBJ1-6 | TRBV27 | CANPPKGQGNSPLHF | TGTGCCAACCCTCCCAAGGGACAGGGCAATTCACCCCTCCACTTT
. | . | 15 | TRBJ1-6 | TRBV7-9 | CASSPLSRVGLPLHF | TGTGCCAGCAGCCCCCTCAGCAGGGTGGGTCTGCCCCTCCACTTT
. | . | 13 | TRBJ1-6 | TRBV28 | CATYRDYNSPLHF | TGTGCCACCTACAGGGATTATAATTCACCCCTCCACTTT
. | . | 13 | TRBJ2-1 | TRBV7-8 | CASSLAQYNEQFF | TGTGCCAGCAGCTTAGCGCAGTACAATGAGCAGTTCTTC
few | . | 15 | TRBJ2-1 | TRBV6-6 | CASSFKESSYNEQFF | TGTGCCAGCAGTTTTAAAGAGAGCTCCTACAATGAGCAGTTCTTC
. | . | 14 | TRBJ2-1 | TRBV19 | CASSIDLSGGEQFF | TGTGCCAGTAGTATAGATCTTTCTGGGGGCGAGCAGTTCTTC
. | TRBD2 | 14 | TRBJ2-5 | TRBV7-3 | CASSLGLAAETQYF | TGTGCCAGCAGCCTGGGACTAGCGGCAGAGACCCAGTACTTC
. | TRBD2 | 16 | TRBJ2-4 | TRBV2 | CASSQTSGGTKNIQYF | TGTGCCAGCAGCCAGACTAGCGGGGGTACCAAAAACATTCAGTACTTC
. | . | 14 | TRBJ2-7 | TRBV7-7 | CASSLELESYEQYF | TGTGCTAGCAGCCTGGAGCTGGAATCCTACGAGCAGTACTTC
. | TRBD2 | 18 | TRBJ2-2 | TRBV9 | CASSSGLAGGPDTGELFF | TGTGCCAGCAGCTCGGGACTAGCGGGGGGGCCCGACACCGGGGAGCTGTTTTTT
. | . | 15 | TRBJ1-6 | TRBV6-1 | CASSETQGSNSPLHF | TGTGCCAGCAGTGAAACACAGGGTAGTAATTCACCCCTCCACTTT
. | . | 16 | TRBJ1-3 | TRBV7-6 | CASSHHYTDSGNTIYF | TGTGCCAGCAGCCATCATTACACAGATTCTGGAAACACCATATATTTT
. | TRBD2 | 16 | TRBJ2-5 | TRBV14 | CASSQFGLAGKETQYF | TGTGCCAGCAGCCAATTTGGACTAGCGGGAAAAGAGACCCAGTACTTC
. | TRBD1 | 15 | TRBJ1-2 | TRBV19 | CASSHTPGTGNGYTF | TGTGCCAGTAGTCATACACCCGGGACAGGGAATGGCTACACCTTC
once | . | 15 | TRBJ2-7 | TRBV7-3 | CASSLTGGDLYEQYF | TGTGCCAGCAGCTTAACGGGGGGAGACCTGTACGAGCAGTACTTC
once | TRBD2 | 16 | TRBJ2-3 | TRBV11-3 | CASSDRTSHGTDTQYF | TGTGCCAGCAGCGATCGGACTAGCCATGGCACAGATACGCAGTATTTT
. | TRBD2 | 16 | TRBJ2-5 | TRBV5-1 | CASSLELAGAQETQYF | TGCGCCAGCAGCTTGGAACTAGCGGGGGCCCAAGAGACCCAGTACTTC
. | TRBD1 | 16 | TRBJ1-1 | TRBV13 | CASSPRGTGANTEAFF | TGTGCCAGCAGCCCCCGCGGGACAGGGGCCAACACTGAAGCTTTCTTT
. | TRBD2 | 16 | TRBJ2-3 | TRBV4-2 | CASSQGSGGARDTQYF | TGTGCCAGCAGCCAAGGGTCGGGGGGGGCCAGGGATACGCAGTATTTT
. | TRBD1 | 15 | TRBJ1-3 | TRBV2 | CASRGIQGAGNTIYF | TGTGCCAGCAGGGGAATACAGGGGGCTGGAAACACCATATATTTT
. | TRBD1 | 15 | TRBJ2-5 | TRBV2 | CASSPGTGSGETQYF | TGTGCCAGCAGTCCTGGGACAGGGTCCGGGGAGACCCAGTACTTC
. | . | 17 | TRBJ1-2 | TRBV6-1 | CASSEYWTVATNYGYTF | TGTGCCAGCAGTGAATATTGGACAGTGGCTACTAACTATGGCTACACCTTC
. | . | 16 | TRBJ2-3 | TRBV5-6 | CASSASRVLSTDTQYF | TGTGCCAGCAGCGCCTCCCGGGTGTTGAGCACAGATACGCAGTATTTT
. | . | 11 | TRBJ2-7 | TRBV29-1 | CSAATPYEQYF | TGCAGCGCAGCGACCCCCTACGAGCAGTACTTC
. | TRBD1 | 16 | TRBJ2-3 | TRBV5-1 | CASSLAGGQVTDTQYF | TGCGCCAGCAGCTTGGCAGGAGGACAGGTGACAGATACGCAGTATTTT
few | . | 16 | TRBJ2-1 | TRBV7-9 | CASSLLGQGTYNEQFF | TGTGCCAGCAGCTTATTAGGGCAGGGAACCTACAATGAGCAGTTCTTC
. | . | 15 | TRBJ1-4 | TRBV11-2 | CASSSRQETNEKLFF | TGTGCCAGCAGCTCCCGACAGGAGACTAATGAAAAACTGTTTTTT
. | . | 14 | TRBJ1-2 | TRBV27 | CASSQNGEGYGYTF | TGTGCCAGCAGTCAAAACGGGGAGGGGTATGGCTACACCTTC
. | . | 19 | TRBJ1-5 | TRBV6-1 | CASSGDQGIPNWGNQPQHF | TGTGCCAGCAGTGGGGATCAGGGGATTCCAAACTGGGGCAATCAGCCCCAGCATTTT
few | TRBD1 | 17 | TRBJ2-3 | TRBV19 | CASSIGNRGLLTDTQYF | TGTGCCAGTAGTATAGGAAACAGGGGATTACTCACAGATACGCAGTATTTT